These 30 T cell receptor beta chains were sequenced from one sample in a study of T cells in Graves' hyperthyroidism and ophthalmopathy (dated by TCRdb to the late 2010s). Receptors were amplified or captured by multiplex PCR. Sequenced on an Illumina HiSeq 2000. The TCR beta CDR3 regions were amplified from the RNA transcripts. For the first round of RT-PCR on the TCR CDR3, the HTBI primer set was used together with the Qiagen OneStep RT-PCR kit. The raw public data were reprocessed by TCRdb itself: fastp quality trimming at Q25, MiXCR clonotype calling, in-frame beta chains only. All rows with the same CDR3 protein become a single entry with the most common DNA and genes. Here the sample has hundreds of thousands of distinct CDR3 sequences; approximately 14% occur a single time. In total, the top ten clones hold approximately 10% of the sample. The sequenced material came from blood. These receptors all stem from a woman younger than 30 with Graves' hyperthyroidism.

This clonotype was picked up many times. The chain links TRBV7-3 to TRBJ2-3, with D possibly TRBD2 on 6 matching bases. Trimming shortened V by 4 bases and J by 4 bases, and 12 bases separated the two germline ends. The V gene's germline CDR1 is SGHTA and CDR2 FQGTGA. This CDR3 is 14 amino acids long. The CDR3 spells CASSSRLEPDTQYF. CDR3 DNA sequence: TGTGCCAGCAGCTCGAGACTAGAGCCAGATACGCAGTATTTT.

V is TRBV29-1 and J is TRBJ2-3; 9 bases match TRBD2. V shed 5 bases and J 7 bases; nucleotides not matched to a gene: 16. CDR1 and CDR2 from the germline V gene are SQVTM and ANQGSEA. This CDR3 region has 16 residues. The CDR3 DNA follows: TGCAGCGTTTCCGCGACTAGCGGCAAGCCGAGAAATACGCAGTATTTT. This translates into CSVSATSGKPRNTQYF.

This clonotype appeared many times. The V call is TRBV9, the J call TRBJ1-1, with no clear D. Trimming took 7 bases from V and 2 from J, leaving 15 bases between them. Germline CDR1 SGDLS, CDR2 YYNGEE. This CDR3 has 14 residues. The CDR3 loop reads CASALDGSNTEAFF. For the CDR3, the DNA is TGTGCCAGCGCCCTCGACGGTAGCAACACTGAAGCTTTCTTT. The full variable domain, completed using reference TRBV9 and TRBJ1-1, is DSGVTQTPKHLITATGQRVTLRCSPRSGDLSVYWYQQSLDQGLQFLIQYYNGEERAKGNILERFSAQQFPDLHSELNLSSLELGDSALYFCASALDGSNTEAFFGQGTRLTVV.

This clonotype showed up just a few times. V usage is TRBV18 and J usage is TRBJ2-1; D is unresolved. The V gene lost 2 bases and the J gene lost 8 bases, with 13 bases spanning the gap. This CDR3 comprises 14 residues. CDR1 KGHSH and CDR2 LQKENI come from the germline V gene. In DNA, the CDR3 is TGTGCCAGCTCACCATCCGTGGGCCTGGATGAGCAGTTCTTC. It encodes CASSPSVGLDEQFF.

The sample holds a few counts of this clonotype. The chain uses TRBV29-1 and TRBJ2-3, with D perhaps TRBD2 (6 bases). The CDR3 length is 12 residues. V lost 7 bases and J lost 5, with 13 bases in between. CDR1 is SQVTM, CDR2 ANQGSEA, per germline. CDR3 loop: CSALDGGDTQYF. CDR3 bases: TGCAGCGCCCTAGACGGGGGAGATACGCAGTATTTT.

This clonotype showed up many times. This rearrangement joins TRBV10-3 to TRBJ2-2, with no clear D. The CDR3 has 13 residues. The germline V gene has CDR1 ENHRY and CDR2 SYGVKD. Trimming took off 4 bases at V and 5 bases at J, with 8 bases between the two ends. CDR3 in amino acids: CAISGMETGELFF. The CDR3 nucleotides read TGTGCCATCAGTGGTATGGAAACCGGGGAGCTGTTTTTT.

This clonotype was recorded at least ten times. V usage is TRBV27 and J usage is TRBJ2-1; TRBD2 agrees at 10 bases. The CDR3 length is 15 residues. The germline CDR1 and CDR2 sequences are MNHEY and SMNVEV (reference sequence). Losses at the gene ends were 8 bases for V and 8 bases for J; bases not matched to a gene: 12. CDR3 bases: TGTGCCAGCGCCTTGGGGGCTAGCGGGAGTGATGAGCAGTTCTTC. This translates into CASALGASGSDEQFF.

The chain has TRBV30 and TRBJ2-7; D gene unclear. Trimming pared 5 bases from V and 3 bases from J, leaving 11 bases between. This CDR3 comprises 12 residues. Germline lookup yields CDR1 GTSNPN and CDR2 SVGIG (reference sequence). CDR3 in amino acids: CAWAALHYEQYF. DNA for the CDR3: TGTGCCTGGGCAGCGCTTCACTACGAGCAGTACTTC.

Notes on this clonotype: This CDR3 fails to terminate in the conserved phenylalanine or tryptophan, so it likely reflects a read error. V and J are TRBV7-2 and TRBJ2-7; a weak D match, TRBD2 (6 bases). The length of the CDR3 is 16 residues. V was shortened by 1 base and J by 4 bases, with 17 bases between the two germline ends. Per germline, CDR1 SGHTA and CDR2 FQGNSA. The CDR3 region has the DNA TGTGCCAGCAGCTTAGAAAGCGGAGGAGGGTATTACGAGCAGTACTCC. As protein: CASSLESGGGYYEQYS.

Points on this clonotype: Its ends do not fully match the called genes, so a read error is possible. V is TRBV27 and J is TRBJ2-7, with a possible D match to TRBD1 (6 bases). CDR1 and CDR2 from the germline V gene are MNHEY and SMNVEV (reference sequence). The CDR3 is 16 residues long. The CDR3 DNA reads TGTGCCGGCAGTGCGACAGGTTTCACAGGAGCCTACGAGCAGTACTTC. This codes for CAGSATGFTGAYEQYF.

This clonotype appeared many times. The chain carries TRBV7-2 and TRBJ1-1; no clear D gene. The germline V gene encodes CDR1 SGHTA and CDR2 FQGNSA. The CDR3 spans 14 residues. With 3 bases removed from V and 4 bases from J, the gap between germline ends came to 12 bases. CDR3 bases: TGTGCCAGCAGCTTTGGCCTGGCTCTCACTGAAGCTTTCTTT. Its translation is CASSFGLALTEAFF.

Only a few counts were recorded for this clonotype. J is TRBJ2-1 and V is TRBV12-5; D gene unclear. Between the trimmed V and J ends, which lost 7 bases and 0 bases, there was a span of 25 bases. The CDR3 length is 19 residues. The germline gives CDR1 LGHNT, CDR2 FRNRAP. CDR3 DNA sequence: TGTGCTAGTGCCTCGGCGACTCGCATACGCCTAAGCTCCTACAATGAGCAGTTCTTC. Encoded protein: CASASATRIRLSSYNEQFF. The entire variable domain, with the rest obtained from reference TRBV12-5 and TRBJ2-1, is as follows: DARVTQTPRHKVTEMGQEVTMRCQPILGHNTVFWYRQTMMQGLELLAYFRNRAPLDDSGMPKDRFSAEMPDATLATLKIQPSEPRDSAVYFCASASATRIRLSSYNEQFFGPGTRLTVL.

This clonotype was seen a few times. The chain recombines TRBV30 with TRBJ2-2; D unclear. CDR3 length equals 13 residues. The V end lost 0 bases, the J end lost 7 bases, and 9 bases lay between the germline ends. CDR1 is GTSNPN, CDR2 SVGIG, per germline (reference sequence). CDR3 sequence (DNA): TGTGCCTGGAGTGTACGGTTTAACGGGGAGCTGTTTTTT. Residues: CAWSVRFNGELFF.

A few counts support this clonotype. The chain carries TRBV20-1 and TRBJ2-2; D is undetermined. CDR1 and CDR2 (germline): DFQATT, SNEGSKA (reference sequence). The CDR3 consists of 15 residues. V lost 6 bases and J 0 bases, leaving 14 bases between the germline ends. CDR3 nucleotides: TGCAGTGCCATACGGGCTAGAGCGAACACCGGGGAGCTGTTTTTT. Encoded protein: CSAIRARANTGELFF.

The chain joins TRBV20-1 to TRBJ2-1; TRBD2 is a possible D gene (6 bases). CDR1 and CDR2 (germline): DFQATT, SNEGSKA (reference sequence). This CDR3 contains 13 residues. Trimming pared 3 bases from V and 5 bases from J, leaving 11 bases between. Here the CDR3 reads CSARAGGNNEQFF. Written as DNA, the CDR3 is TGCAGTGCTAGGGCTGGCGGGAACAATGAGCAGTTCTTC.

In its sample, this clonotype was seen many times. J is TRBJ2-7 and V is TRBV6-2 or TRBV6-3; D possibly corresponds to TRBD2 (6 bases). In germline, CDR1 is MNHEY, CDR2 SVGEGT. This CDR3 is built from 14 residues. V was clipped by 3 bases and J by 4 bases, with 13 bases between them. CDR3 sequence reads: CASSYGTGPYEQYF. The CDR3 DNA reads as TGTGCCAGCAGTTATGGGACTGGTCCGTACGAGCAGTACTTC.

In its sample, this clonotype was seen many times. This chain links TRBV7-9 with TRBJ2-7; D possibly uses TRBD1 or TRBD2 (6 bases each). The V gene lost 5 bases and the J gene lost 2 bases, with 13 bases spanning the gap. CDR3 length: 14 residues. In germline, CDR1 is SEHNR, CDR2 FQNEAQ (reference sequence). The CDR3 reads CASSLQGLAYEQYF. DNA for the CDR3: TGTGCCAGCAGCCTACAGGGACTTGCCTACGAGCAGTACTTC.

Regarding this clonotype: Compared with germline, one end of the junction differs, possibly owing to a read error. The rearrangement joins TRBV10-3 to TRBJ1-1; possible D gene TRBD1, 6 bases. The CDR3 is 13 residues long. Germline lookup yields CDR1 ENHRY and CDR2 SYGVKD. CDR3 sequence reads: CAISDGWDTEAFF. CDR3 nucleotides: TGTGCCATCAGTGATGGGTGGGACACCGAAGCTTTCTTT.

A word on this clonotype: This may stem from a read error, because a much larger clone lies one nucleotide away. The chain combines TRBV6-1 with TRBJ1-2, with a tentative D call TRBD1 (5 bases). Trimming removed 6 bases at V and 8 bases at J, with 13 bases between. This CDR3 has 12 amino acids. Germline assignment: CDR1 MNHNS and CDR2 SASEGT. This chain's CDR3 is CASSGGVEGYTF. The DNA for the CDR3 is TGTGCCAGCAGCGGGGGAGTCGAAGGCTACACCTTC.

This sequence joins TRBV7-9 and TRBJ1-2, with 12 nucleotides matching TRBD1. The trim removed 3 bases at V and 6 bases at J, leaving 8 bases unmatched. CDR1 is SEHNR and CDR2 is FQNEAQ in the germline V gene (reference sequence). CDR3 length: 16 residues. CDR3 DNA: TGTGCCAGCAGCTTGACCGGGACAGGGGGCTTAAATGGCTACACCTTC. It is translated as CASSLTGTGGLNGYTF.

This chain joins TRBV6-1 and TRBJ2-5; no firm D call. The CDR3 loop spans 13 amino acids. V was pared by 0 bases and J by 0 bases, with 2 bases between. The germline V gene has CDR1 MNHNS and CDR2 SASEGT. The DNA of the CDR3 is TGTGCCAGCAGTGAAGCATACCAAGAGACCCAGTACTTC. Translation gives CASSEAYQETQYF.

At least ten counts were recorded for this clonotype. A junction end diverges from the germline sequence, so it may reflect a read error. This chain connects TRBV27 to TRBJ2-3; D is ambiguous. This CDR3 region has 11 residues. Germline V gene lookup returns CDR1 MNHEY and CDR2 SMNVEV (reference sequence). The CDR3 is CASSFGDTQYF. CDR3 nucleotides: TGCGCCAGCAGCTTTGGAGATACGCAGTATTTT.

The table lists this clonotype with many counts. The chain recombines TRBV11-2 with TRBJ2-7; no reliable D call. Germline V CDR1 and CDR2: SGHAT, FQNNGV. The CDR3 sequence is 15 residues long. Trimming removed 5 bases from V and 1 base from J, with 15 bases in between. Here the CDR3 DNA reads TGTGCCAGCAGCACCATAGACCCCCAATCCTACGAGCAGTACTTC. It translates to CASSTIDPQSYEQYF.

This clonotype was recorded many times. V usage is TRBV7-9 and J usage is TRBJ2-5, with D perhaps matching TRBD1 (6 bases). Trimming stripped 2 bases from V and 5 bases from J, with 12 bases between. CDR3 size: 14 residues. Germline CDR1 SEHNR, CDR2 FQNEAQ (reference sequence). The CDR3 coding sequence is TGTGCCAGCAGCTTAATCTCAGGGGTGGAGACCCAGTACTTC. This translates into CASSLISGVETQYF.

The CDR3 coding sequence is TGTGCCAGTAGTAAAGCAGCGGGAGTGAATGAAAAACTGTTTTTT. As protein: CASSKAAGVNEKLFF. The chain has TRBV19 and TRBJ1-4, with D unclear. CDR1 is LNHDA and CDR2 is SQIVND in the germline V gene (reference sequence). V was trimmed by 4 bases and J by 5 bases, leaving 14 bases between them. This CDR3 contains 15 residues.

Worth noting for this clonotype: This may come from a read error, since a much larger clone is one base off. V gene TRBV20-1 combines with J gene TRBJ1-2, with D possibly TRBD1 on 6 matching bases. Per the germline V gene, CDR1 is DFQATT and CDR2 is SNEGSKA (reference sequence). The CDR3 spans 16 residues. The V end lost 3 bases, the J end lost 5 bases, and 22 bases lay between the germline ends. CDR3: CSASPGTRDYLYGYTF. For the CDR3, the DNA is TGCAGTGCTAGTCCCGGGACAAGGGACTATCTTTATGGCTACACCTTC.

In DNA, the CDR3 is TGTGCCAGTAGTATTACACCGGGACAGGGCTCTGGGGCCAACGTCCTGACTTTC. Its translation is CASSITPGQGSGANVLTF. The chain combines TRBV19 with TRBJ2-6; TRBD1 aligns across 9 bases. CDR1 and CDR2 (germline): LNHDA, SQIVND (reference sequence). This CDR3 has 18 residues. J gave up 0 bases and V 3 bases, and 6 bases lay outside the gene matches.

CDR3: CASSPGLAAHYEQYF. The DNA for the CDR3 is TGTGCCAGCAGCCCGGGACTAGCGGCTCACTACGAGCAGTACTTC. The chain couples TRBV7-6 to TRBJ2-7; 11 bases match TRBD2. This CDR3 is 15 amino acids long. Germline V gene data show CDR1 as SGHVS and CDR2 as FNYEAQ. V lost 5 bases to trimming and J lost 3 bases; unmatched junction nucleotides: 6.

The V call is TRBV5-4, the J call TRBJ2-7; D is possibly TRBD2 (7 bases). The CDR3 totals 14 residues. V lost 9 bases and J 5 bases, leaving 21 bases between the germline ends. Germline CDR1 reads SGHNT; CDR2 reads YYREEE (reference sequence). The CDR3 DNA follows: TGTGCCAACAGGAGAGTCGGGGGGCTCAACGAGCAGTACTTC. This codes for CANRRVGGLNEQYF.

This rearrangement joins TRBV6-1 to TRBJ1-1; D remains ambiguous. Germline V gene lookup returns CDR1 MNHNS and CDR2 SASEGT. The CDR3 has 13 amino acids. Trimming shortened V by 6 bases and J by 8 bases, and 16 bases separated the two germline ends. CDR3 in amino acids: CASSLRVMGEAFF. The CDR3 DNA reads as TGTGCCAGCAGCCTCCGGGTTATGGGCGAAGCTTTCTTT.